A single sample is the source of the 26 T cell receptor beta chains below, sequenced in a study of CXCR3-negative and CXCR3-positive naive CD8 T cells. Their antigen targets remain unknown. Points from the study as a whole: Naive cells with CXCR3 showed TRB CDR3s that were more hydrophobic than those in CXCR3-negative naive cells.

Each TRB cDNA library was prepared by 5' RACE (with UMI labels). With the 5' RACE reads reprocessed, TCRdb shows one record per CDR3 protein and no DNA. This table lists fewer than 3,000 distinct CDR3 sequences. Material: naive CXCR3+ CD8+ T cells from blood. Subset described: CD45RO-CCR7+CD27+CD95- naive CD8+ T cells expressing CXCR3 (TNR3+). The receptors derive from a human donor in good health. Some clones in this sample may be carry-over from other donors' samples.

This chain joins TRBV19 and TRBJ2-2. Germline loops: CDR1 LNHDA, CDR2 SQIVND (reference sequence). This CDR3 is 12 amino acids long. The CDR3: CASSTDGGELFF. Complete variable domain (other parts from reference TRBV19 and TRBJ2-2): DGGITQSPKYLFRKEGQNVTLSCEQNLNHDAMYWYRQDPGQGLRLIYYSQIVNDFQKGDIAEGYSVSREKKESFPLTVTSAQKNPTAFYLCASSTDGGELFFGEGSRLTVL.

Considering frequency, this clonotype is medium-sized. The V gene is TRBV30, the J gene TRBJ2-6; TCRdb gives TRBD1 as the D gene, but with no DNA this cannot be confirmed. The CDR3 runs 14 residues. Germline V CDR1 and CDR2: GTSNPN, SVGIG (reference sequence). The CDR3 reads CAWSRESGANVLTF.

Its frequency marks this clonotype as medium-sized. The chain couples TRBV4-2 to TRBJ2-7; TCRdb calls TRBD1, which cannot be checked without DNA. CDR3 length equals 13 residues. Germline CDR1 reads LGHNA; CDR2 reads YNFKEQ. The CDR3 region is CASSHPGSGEQYF.

This clonotype is identified as medium-sized from frequency. The chain is built from TRBV3-1 and TRBJ2-5. Germline-derived CDR1 and CDR2 are LGHDT and YNNKEL (reference sequence). The CDR3 runs 13 residues. The CDR3 sequence: CASSQDPGETQYF.

Its frequency marks this clonotype as medium-sized. V and J are TRBV24-1 and TRBJ2-2; TCRdb indicates TRBD1, and absent DNA this call remains unverified. Germline V gene sequence: CDR1 KGHDR, CDR2 SFDVKD. This CDR3 has 13 amino acids. The CDR3 region is CATGERYTGELFF.

The J gene is TRBJ2-2, the V gene TRBV19. The germline V gene encodes CDR1 LNHDA and CDR2 SQIVND (reference sequence). The CDR3 loop spans 12 amino acids. The chain's CDR3 is CASSIGTGELFF.

This clonotype is called medium-sized based on its frequency. The chain joins TRBV25-1 to TRBJ2-5; the TCRdb D gene call, TRBD1, has no DNA to confirm it. The CDR3 is 14 residues long. Germline CDR1 and CDR2: MGHDK and SYGVNS. The CDR3 spells CASSEWGRDGTQYF.

Its frequency marks this clonotype as medium-sized. The chain combines TRBV6-5 with TRBJ1-2; TCRdb selects TRBD1, and the lack of DNA leaves this call unchecked. Germline values: CDR1 MNHEY, CDR2 SVGAGI. CDR3 length: 16 amino acids. CDR3 in amino acids: CASSYSGAGTNYGYTF.

This clonotype shows up as medium-sized by frequency. CDR3 sequence reads: CSAPRQERPYEQYF. J is TRBJ2-7 and V is TRBV20-1; with no DNA, the TCRdb D assignment of TRBD1 cannot be verified. The CDR3 runs 14 residues. Looked up from germline, CDR1 is DFQATT and CDR2 is SNEGSKA (reference sequence).

This clonotype shows up as medium-sized by frequency. The gene calls are TRBV6-2 or TRBV6-3 and TRBJ1-1. There are 14 residues in the CDR3. The germline V gene encodes CDR1 MNHEY and CDR2 SVGEGT. CDR3 residues: CASSYLTPNTEAFF.

Considering frequency, this clonotype is medium-sized. The chain links TRBV7-8 to TRBJ2-1; TCRdb picks TRBD1, but there is no DNA to check that call. The length of the CDR3 is 15 residues. Germline CDR1 and CDR2: SGHVS and FQNEAQ. CDR3: CASSYGQGASNEQFF.

Judged by frequency, this clonotype is medium-sized. The CDR3 here is CSARLTAYEQYF. The gene calls are TRBV29-1 and TRBJ2-7. CDR3 length equals 12 residues. CDR1 SQVTM and CDR2 ANQGSEA come from the germline V gene.

This chain joins TRBV7-8 and TRBJ1-3; the TCRdb call, TRBD1, lacks DNA for checking. The length of the CDR3 is 15 residues. The germline CDR1 and CDR2 sequences are SGHVS and FQNEAQ. This CDR3 is CASSSDRASGNTIYF.

The genes are TRBV11-2 and TRBJ2-5. Per germline, CDR1 SGHAT and CDR2 FQNNGV. The CDR3 extends over 13 amino acids. The CDR3 spells CASTLGFRETQYF.

Frequency places this clonotype as medium-sized. V and J are TRBV7-6 and TRBJ2-7; the TCRdb D gene call, TRBD1, has no DNA to confirm it. The CDR3 is 14 amino acids. Germline CDR1 is SGHVS and CDR2 is FNYEAQ. CDR3 sequence reads: CASSLSRGGYEQYF.

The V call is TRBV12-3 or TRBV12-4, the J call TRBJ1-1; TCRdb's D call, TRBD1, is unchecked because there is no DNA. The CDR3 sequence is 15 residues long. The CDR3 spells CASSLTGAGGTEAFF.

This clonotype is classed as medium-sized by frequency. The chain uses TRBV29-1 and TRBJ2-1; TCRdb lists TRBD1, though no DNA is available to test this call. The CDR3 is 13 amino acids. The V gene's germline CDR1 is SQVTM and CDR2 ANQGSEA. CDR3 sequence: CSVVPGAYNEQFF.

In terms of frequency, this clonotype is medium-sized. The V gene is TRBV4-3, the J gene TRBJ2-1. There are 13 residues in the CDR3. CDR1 and CDR2 from the germline V gene are LGHNA and YSLEER. CDR3 protein: CASSQVLVGEQFF.

This clonotype is labeled large based on frequency. The chain carries TRBV6-2 or TRBV6-3 and TRBJ2-1. CDR1 is MNHEY and CDR2 is SVGEGT in the germline V gene. This CDR3 has 15 amino acids. This CDR3 is CASSYVASGYNEQFF.

This clonotype is deemed medium-sized by its frequency. V usage is TRBV7-2 and J usage is TRBJ2-3; TCRdb selects TRBD2, and the lack of DNA leaves this call unchecked. Per germline, CDR1 SGHTA and CDR2 FQGNSA. The CDR3 is 19 amino acids. CDR3 amino acids: CASSTHWTSGDHYTDTQYF.

This clonotype ranks as medium-sized in terms of frequency. The J gene is TRBJ2-5, the V gene TRBV5-1; lacking DNA, the TRBD1 call made by TCRdb goes unchecked. Germline assignment: CDR1 SGHRS and CDR2 YFSETQ. This CDR3 spans 14 amino acids. The CDR3 sequence: CASSLGGVMETQYF.

The chain has TRBV11-3 and TRBJ2-5; TCRdb returns TRBD2, unconfirmable since there is no DNA. The CDR3 extends over 15 amino acids. Germline CDR1 SGHNT, CDR2 YENEEA. This chain's CDR3 is CASSDPAGGPETQYF. Together with reference TRBV11-3 and TRBJ2-5, the CDR3 gives the full variable domain: EAGVVQSPRYKIIEKKQPVAFWCNPISGHNTLYWYLQNLGQGPELLIRYENEEAVDDSQLPKDRFSAERLKGVDSTLKIQPAELGDSAVYLCASSDPAGGPETQYFGPGTRLLVL.

This clonotype ranks as medium-sized (0.01 to 0.1%) in terms of frequency. This chain links TRBV5-1 with TRBJ2-1; TCRdb's D call, TRBD2, is unchecked because there is no DNA. The CDR3 consists of 14 residues. The germline CDR1 and CDR2 sequences are SGHRS and YFSETQ. The CDR3 loop is CASSPTSPGNEQFF.

The chain joins TRBV4-3 to TRBJ2-1. The germline CDR1 and CDR2 sequences are LGHNA and YSLEER. CDR3 length: 13 amino acids. The CDR3 spells CASSRLEVDEQFF.

This clonotype shows up as medium-sized by frequency. The CDR3 reads CASSQRPGGEQFF. V and J are TRBV4-3 and TRBJ2-1; TCRdb's D gene call, TRBD1, goes unchecked for lack of DNA. The CDR3 loop spans 13 amino acids. Germline V gene sequence: CDR1 LGHNA, CDR2 YSLEER.

Frequency places this clonotype as large. The gene calls are TRBV3-1 and TRBJ2-1; lacking DNA, the TRBD2 call made by TCRdb goes unchecked. This CDR3 region has 17 residues. Germline V gene sequence: CDR1 LGHDT, CDR2 YNNKEL (reference sequence). This CDR3 reads CASSQVGPLDDNNEQFF.